This T cell receptor (beta chain) was recovered during a study of cytomegalovirus exposure and HLA in healthy donors. Study findings and constraints: There were some public TCRs occurring in many donors, but most TCR sequences were rare.

For this clone: Antigen unknown.

It was with 60 Vbeta and 13 Jbeta primers that the PCR ran. As processed by the authors: A later analysis counted approximately 88 million unique TCR beta chains, some 11 million shared. Produced via immunoSEQ multiplex PCR; TCRdb's table is partial and in-frame only. V and J calls and clone size are given by that table; D and trimming were obtained from the DNA. The ten most abundant clones cover 2% to 2.5% of a sample with 130,000 or so clones. The V gene end was trimmed by 5 bases and the J gene end by 1 base; junction bases not matched to a gene: 4. Germline V gene data show CDR1 as LNHDA and CDR2 as SQIVND (reference sequence). The CDR3 sequence is 17 residues long.

Sequencing was performed on PBMCs. The TCR comes from a woman under 30 in good health and CMV-seronegative. The chain joins TRBV19 to TRBJ2-1; TRBD2 matches at 14 bases. CDR3: CASSATSGRDSYNEQFF. CDR3 DNA sequence: TGTGCCAGTAGTGCGACTAGCGGGAGGGATTCCTACAATGAGCAGTTCTTC.